Sequencing of this T cell receptor (beta chain) was carried out in a study of a mutant IDH1 vaccine in newly diagnosed glioma. Study overall: In weeks 1, 3, 5, 7, 11, 15, 19 and 23, patients were vaccinated. Vaccines were begun 4-6 weeks after radiotherapy alone, or with temozolomide cycles. Earlier therapy was either radiotherapy, temozolomide, or both, and most got both. Overall study results and limits: Seemingly, pseudoprogression had no relation to changes in the top peripheral T cell clonotypes.

Assay: immunoSEQ multiplex PCR; the TCRdb copy retains only in-frame clones and omits some. Of about 130,000 clones listed, just under 80% are singletons. Time point denoted: week 11, during vaccination. Each vaccine dose was 300 ug of mutant IDH1 20-mer peptide, with topical imiquimod. The CDR3 length is 17 residues. V shed 1 base and J shed 8 bases, with 20 bases lying between them. The germline CDR1 and CDR2 sequences are MNHEY and SMNVEV (reference sequence). This clone has more than one count but fewer than ten. Its target is unknown. The rearrangement uses TRBV27 and TRBJ1-4; unclear D gene. The receptor was isolated from a man between 35 and 55 years old with glioma. The input for sequencing was PBMCs, taken from a glioma patient whose treatment included an IDH1 peptide vaccine. CDR3 nucleotides: TGTGCCAGCAGTTTATTGGGTCTAAGAACGATTGGGGAAAAACTGTTTTTT. It translates to CASSLLGLRTIGEKLFF.